This T cell receptor beta chain was identified during a study of blood T cell repertoires in COVID-19. Study background: In each case, the material was cDNA or gDNA derived from T cells, B-cell-depleted T cells, or PBMCs.

TCRdb keeps only in-frame clones here, not all; method: immunoSEQ multiplex PCR. The top ten clones hold 1.8% of a sample with 200,000 to 250,000 clones, 84% of them seen once. Recovered participants had two consecutive negative NP/OP PCR tests, healthcare professional clearance, or symptom resolution. CDR1 SEHNR and CDR2 FQNEAQ come from the germline V gene (reference sequence). The CDR3 totals 15 residues. Trimming stripped 3 bases from V and 1 base from J, with 11 bases between. The chain has TRBV7-9 and TRBJ2-3; D might be TRBD1 (6 bases). The TCR originated in a man in his fifties or sixties who had recovered from COVID-19. The source material was PBMCs or T cells enriched from blood (not recorded which). Here the CDR3 DNA reads TGTGCCAGCAGCTTGGACAGTCCACGCACAGATACGCAGTATTTT. Its translation: CASSLDSPRTDTQYF.